This TCR beta chain stems from a study of OX40 agonist ivuxolimab in advanced cancers. Whole-study context: Prior therapy, whether anti-PD-1, anti-PD-L1 or anti-CTLA-4, was allowed, and 40% had some. Study-level findings and limits: Determination of antigen specificity was not performed for the expanded peripheral T cells. Low clonal expansion, among the lowest seen, marked partial responders at 0.1-3.0 mg/kg.

The sampling schedule covered blood at baseline, cycle 4 day 1, and cycle 7 day 1. Some clones are missing from TCRdb's copy, which holds only in-frame ones; the method was immunoSEQ multiplex PCR. The sample consists of about 79,000 clones, around 90% of them appearing once. About this clone: Its antigen is unknown.

The CDR3 loop spans 16 amino acids. Looked up from germline, CDR1 is SGHRS and CDR2 is YFSETQ. The V segment lost 4 bases and the J segment 3 bases; nucleotides outside the gene matches: 6. Sequenced material: CD4+ or CD8+ T cells sorted from blood, taken in a trial of the OX40 agonist ivuxolimab. This rearrangement joins TRBV5-1 to TRBJ2-3; 12 bases are a match to TRBD1. The TCR was taken from an adult with an advanced solid tumor such as melanoma, head and neck, liver or kidney cancer. CDR3 protein: CASSLGQGALTDTQYF. As DNA, the CDR3 is TGCGCCAGCAGCCTGGGACAGGGGGCGTTAACAGATACGCAGTATTTT.